The 22 T cell receptor beta chains given below trace back to one sample, sequenced in a study of Ad26.COV2.S vaccination and SARS-CoV-2 variants (TCRdb year 2021). Sample treatment or condition, as interpreted from the label and publication: 19 received Ad26.COV2.S at low or high dose, single or two shots; 5 received placebo; per-sample allocation not given. For vaccine and placebo recipients, repertoires were sequenced using samples collected on day 63 after the first injection. Preparation of the library involved the immunoSEQ multiplex PCR assay. Drawn from immuneACCESS, this table holds only the in-frame rearrangements with V and J called that TCRdb kept. Clones are partly lost; checked studies trace under half to an unresolved V gene and leave the rest unexplained. The sample profile shows 400,000 to 450,000 clones; about nine tenths of them were found once. Less than 4.5% of the sample lies in the top ten.

The sample here was peripheral blood, taken in a trial of Ad26.COV2.S vaccine versus placebo. The receptors derive from a person aged 18-65 years who received the Ad26.COV2.S COVID-19 vaccine or a placebo.

A word on this clone: This sample also contains other DNA sequences that code for the same CDR3. The V gene is TRBV28, the J gene TRBJ1-5, with D possibly being TRBD1 (5 bases). Per germline, CDR1 MDHEN and CDR2 SYDVKM. V was clipped by 6 bases and J by 5 bases, with 8 bases between them. The CDR3 sequence is 12 residues long. CDR3 sequence (DNA): TGTGCCAGCAGGGGGGGGGATCAGCCCCAGCATTTT. Translating it yields CASRGGDQPQHF.

This clone was counted between two and nine times. The rearrangement links TRBV6-5 to TRBJ2-1; 8 nucleotides agree with TRBD2. With 2 bases clipped from V and 12 bases from J, the junction kept 3 bases outside the gene matches. Looked up from germline, CDR1 is MNHEY and CDR2 is SVGAGI. The CDR3 spans 12 residues. CDR3 sequence (DNA): TGTGCCAGCAGTTACAGCGGGGGAATGCAGTTCTTC. Protein sequence: CASSYSGGMQFF.

The V and J genes are TRBV16 and TRBJ2-6; D is possibly TRBD2 (6 bases). This CDR3 has 20 residues. Germline V gene lookup returns CDR1 KGHSY and CDR2 FQNENV. V gave up 2 bases and J gave up 4 bases, with 24 bases separating them. The CDR3 loop is CASSQGRAPVPLAGANVLTF. The CDR3 DNA sequence: TGTGCCAGCAGCCAAGGACGGGCCCCGGTGCCCCTAGCGGGGGCCAACGTCCTGACTTTC.

This clone was counted a single time. The V and J genes are TRBV30 and TRBJ1-2; D is uncertain. The germline V gene has CDR1 GTSNPN and CDR2 SVGIG (reference sequence). This CDR3 comprises 14 residues. This chain's CDR3 is CALLETPPNYGYTF. The CDR3 coding sequence is TGTGCTCTTTTAGAGACACCTCCTAACTATGGCTACACCTTC.

The chain uses TRBV19 and TRBJ1-5; perhaps TRBD1 as D (5 bases). Germline values: CDR1 LNHDA, CDR2 SQIVND (reference sequence). V dropped 3 bases and J dropped 7 bases, with 16 bases sitting between them. The CDR3 is 15 residues long. The DNA for the CDR3 is TGTGCCAGTAGTATCAACAGGCGGAACCACCAGCCCCAGCATTTT. This codes for CASSINRRNHQPQHF.

The V and J genes are TRBV5-6 and TRBJ2-1; D unresolved. V lost 7 bases, J lost 0 bases, and 14 bases lay in between. This CDR3 is 15 amino acids long. Germline V CDR1 and CDR2: SGHDT, YYEEEE. CDR3 region: CASFLEQLSYNEQFF. The DNA of the CDR3 is TGTGCCAGCTTCTTGGAACAGCTCTCCTACAATGAGCAGTTCTTC.

The V gene is TRBV25-1, the J gene TRBJ2-3; D may be TRBD2 (7 bases). CDR3 length: 17 amino acids. The germline gives CDR1 MGHDK, CDR2 SYGVNS. The V gene lost 6 bases and the J gene lost 4 bases, with 23 bases spanning the gap. CDR3 sequence (DNA): TGTGCCAGCAGCCCTTCGGGGGGCAGGGGCAATTCAGATACGCAGTATTTT. Translated, it gives CASSPSGGRGNSDTQYF.

The chain is built from TRBV27 and TRBJ1-1; D perhaps matches TRBD1 (5 bases). With 5 bases removed from V and 4 bases from J, the gap between germline ends came to 14 bases. Germline V gene data show CDR1 as MNHEY and CDR2 as SMNVEV (reference sequence). The CDR3 loop spans 14 amino acids. CDR3 sequence: CASSPHGGSTEAFF. The CDR3, as DNA: TGTGCCAGCAGTCCTCACGGGGGTAGCACTGAAGCTTTCTTT.

The chain has TRBV2 and TRBJ2-1, with D possibly being TRBD2 (6 bases). V lost 8 bases and J 0 bases, leaving 11 bases between the germline ends. Germline-derived CDR1 and CDR2 are SNHLY and FYNNEI. There are 14 residues in the CDR3. The CDR3 sequence: CASLPGSSYNEQFF. DNA for the CDR3: TGTGCCAGCCTACCCGGGAGCTCCTACAATGAGCAGTTCTTC.

This chain uses TRBV6-1 with TRBJ1-3; D call uncertain. CDR1 and CDR2 from the germline V gene are MNHNS and SASEGT. V lost 6 bases and J lost 0, with 9 bases in between. CDR3 size: 14 residues. The CDR3 is CASRGSFSGNTIYF. The DNA for the CDR3 is TGTGCCAGCAGGGGGTCCTTCTCTGGAAACACCATATATTTT.

The chain is built from TRBV27 and TRBJ1-1; D possibly corresponds to TRBD1 (5 bases). The germline V gene encodes CDR1 MNHEY and CDR2 SMNVEV (reference sequence). The ends were cut back, 5 bases at V and 5 bases at J, with 15 bases in the middle. The CDR3 runs to 14 residues. This chain's CDR3 is CASSPEGESTEAFF. CDR3 in DNA: TGTGCCAGCAGTCCTGAAGGGGAATCGACTGAAGCTTTCTTT.

This clone is a singleton in its sample. The chain employs TRBV5-8 and TRBJ2-1, with TRBD1 matching over 7 bases. Germline assignment: CDR1 SGHTS and CDR2 YDEGEE. V shed 6 bases and J 5 bases; nucleotides not matched to a gene: 8. The CDR3 is 14 amino acids. The CDR3 reads CASTQGVGHNEQFF. CDR3 sequence (DNA): TGTGCCAGCACTCAGGGGGTCGGACACAATGAGCAGTTCTTC.

There are a few counts of this clone. The chain combines TRBV6-2 or TRBV6-3 with TRBJ1-5, with D possibly being TRBD1 (5 bases). Trimming shortened V by 2 bases and J by 4 bases, and 9 bases separated the two germline ends. CDR3 length: 14 residues. The V gene's germline CDR1 is MNHEY and CDR2 SVGEGT. This chain's CDR3 is CASSYGGHNQPQHF. The CDR3 DNA is TGTGCCAGCAGTTACGGGGGTCATAATCAGCCCCAGCATTTT.

The rearrangement uses TRBV5-1 and TRBJ2-5; 7 bases line up with TRBD1. The CDR3 loop spans 13 amino acids. V shed 3 bases and J 3 bases; nucleotides not matched to a gene: 2. Germline loops: CDR1 SGHRS, CDR2 YFSETQ. The CDR3 is CASSWDSKETQYF. CDR3 nucleotide sequence: TGCGCCAGCAGCTGGGACAGCAAAGAGACCCAGTACTTC. The entire variable domain, with the rest obtained from reference TRBV5-1 and TRBJ2-5, is as follows: KAGVTQTPRYLIKTRGQQVTLSCSPISGHRSVSWYQQTPGQGLQFLFEYFSETQRNKGNFPGRFSGRQFSNSRSEMNVSTLELGDSALYLCASSWDSKETQYFGPGTRLLVL.

The chain recombines TRBV18 with TRBJ1-6; D is unclear. V was shortened by 2 bases and J by 5 bases, with 10 bases between the two germline ends. This CDR3 is 15 amino acids long. CDR1 KGHSH and CDR2 LQKENI come from the germline V gene. CDR3 amino acids: CASSPMGADNSPLHF. The CDR3 DNA reads as TGTGCCAGCTCACCAATGGGAGCGGATAATTCACCCCTCCACTTT.

Here the CDR3 reads CASSVGREETYEQYF. DNA of the CDR3: TGTGCCAGCAGCGTAGGACGAGAGGAAACCTACGAGCAGTACTTC. J is TRBJ2-7 and V is TRBV9; D is unresolved. The CDR3 is 15 amino acids. Trimming removed 0 bases from V and 2 bases from J, with 12 bases in between. Germline V gene data show CDR1 as SGDLS and CDR2 as YYNGEE.

As regards this clone: The same CDR3 can be traced to other DNA sequences in this sample. The CDR3 sequence: CASSSGQGETQYF. CDR3 in DNA: TGTGCCAGCAGCTCGGGACAGGGGGAGACCCAGTACTTC. The rearrangement links TRBV7-3 to TRBJ2-5, with 10 bases fitting TRBD1. This CDR3 region has 13 residues. CDR1 and CDR2 from the germline V gene are SGHTA and FQGTGA. V lost 4 bases to trimming and J lost 5 bases; unmatched junction nucleotides: 1.

V and J are TRBV7-9 and TRBJ2-1, with 9 positions matching TRBD2. Germline values: CDR1 SEHNR, CDR2 FQNEAQ (reference sequence). Trimming removed 5 bases from V and 9 bases from J; junction bases left unmatched: 8. The CDR3 is 14 amino acids. The CDR3: CASSQGLALVEQFF. The DNA for the CDR3 is TGTGCCAGCAGCCAGGGACTAGCATTGGTTGAGCAGTTCTTC. Full variable domain (outside the CDR3, taken from reference TRBV7-9 and TRBJ2-1): DTGVSQNPRHKITKRGQNVTFRCDPISEHNRLYWYRQTLGQGPEFLTYFQNEAQLEKSRLLSDRFSAERPKGSFSTLEIQRTEQGDSAMYLCASSQGLALVEQFFGPGTRLTVL.

The chain combines TRBV18 with TRBJ1-1; 7 positions agree with TRBD1. Germline CDR1 KGHSH, CDR2 LQKENI. J gave up 0 bases and V 5 bases, and 9 bases lay outside the gene matches. The CDR3 totals 16 residues. Here the CDR3 DNA reads TGTGCCAGCTCAAAGGACAGGAAGTCGATGAACACTGAAGCTTTCTTT. Its translation is CASSKDRKSMNTEAFF. The full variable domain, completed using reference TRBV18 and TRBJ1-1, is NAGVMQNPRHLVRRRGQEARLRCSPMKGHSHVYWYRQLPEEGLKFMVYLQKENIIDESGMPKERFSAEFPKEGPSILRIQQVVRGDSAAYFCASSKDRKSMNTEAFFGQGTRLTVV.

The chain joins TRBV4-1 to TRBJ1-4; unclear D gene. V lost 6 bases to trimming and J lost 7 bases, with 15 bases between them. Germline V gives CDR1 MGHRA, CDR2 YSYEKL. The CDR3 is 14 residues long. CDR3 in amino acids: CASSTEGRGEKLFF. The CDR3 bases are TGCGCCAGCAGTACCGAAGGTCGGGGTGAAAAACTGTTTTTT.

In the case of this clone: The sample carries other DNA sequences with the same CDR3. V and J are TRBV24-1 and TRBJ2-2, with 7 positions matching TRBD1. The CDR3 length is 15 residues. V was pared by 4 bases and J by 3 bases, with 4 bases of the junction left unmatched. Germline CDR1 KGHDR, CDR2 SFDVKD. The CDR3 loop is CATSDPGTDTGELFF. In DNA form, the CDR3 reads TGTGCCACCAGTGACCCTGGGACAGACACCGGGGAGCTGTTTTTT.

Concerning this clone: Other DNA sequences in the same sample also yield this CDR3. V and J are TRBV12-3 or TRBV12-4 and TRBJ2-1; the D is unclear. CDR3 length: 13 amino acids. Trimming left V 3 bases short and J 4 bases short, with 7 bases between. The CDR3 nucleotides read TGTGCCAGCAGTTTGGTCCGGTACAATGAGCAGTTCTTC. This translates into CASSLVRYNEQFF.